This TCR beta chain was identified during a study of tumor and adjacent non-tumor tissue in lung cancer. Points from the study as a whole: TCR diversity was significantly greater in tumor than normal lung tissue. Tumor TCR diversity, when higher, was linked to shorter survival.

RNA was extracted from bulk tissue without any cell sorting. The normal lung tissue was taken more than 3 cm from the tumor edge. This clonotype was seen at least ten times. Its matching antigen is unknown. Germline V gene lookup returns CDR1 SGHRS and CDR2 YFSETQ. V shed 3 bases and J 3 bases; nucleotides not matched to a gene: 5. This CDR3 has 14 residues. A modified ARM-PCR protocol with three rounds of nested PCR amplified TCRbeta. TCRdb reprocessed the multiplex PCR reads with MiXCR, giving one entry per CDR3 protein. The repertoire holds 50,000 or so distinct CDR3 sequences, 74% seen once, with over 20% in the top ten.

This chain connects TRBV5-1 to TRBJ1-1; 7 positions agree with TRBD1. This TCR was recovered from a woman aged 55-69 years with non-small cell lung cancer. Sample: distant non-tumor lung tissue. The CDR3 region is CASSSMTGYTEAFF. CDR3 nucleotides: TGCGCCAGCAGCTCTATGACAGGGTACACTGAAGCTTTCTTT.